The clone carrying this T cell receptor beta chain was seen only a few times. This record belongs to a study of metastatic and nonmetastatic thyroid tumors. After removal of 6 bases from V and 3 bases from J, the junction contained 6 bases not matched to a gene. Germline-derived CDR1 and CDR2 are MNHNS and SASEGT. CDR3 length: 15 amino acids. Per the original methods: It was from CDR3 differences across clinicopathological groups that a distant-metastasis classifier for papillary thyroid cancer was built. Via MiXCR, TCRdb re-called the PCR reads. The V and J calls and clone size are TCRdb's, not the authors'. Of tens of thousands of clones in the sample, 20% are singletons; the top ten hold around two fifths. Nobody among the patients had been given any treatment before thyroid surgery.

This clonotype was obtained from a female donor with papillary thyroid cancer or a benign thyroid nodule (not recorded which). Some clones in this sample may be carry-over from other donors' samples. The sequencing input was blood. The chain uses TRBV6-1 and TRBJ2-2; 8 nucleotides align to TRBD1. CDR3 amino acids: CASSSGTGDTGELFF. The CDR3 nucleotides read TGTGCCAGCAGCTCCGGGACAGGCGACACCGGGGAGCTGTTTTTT.